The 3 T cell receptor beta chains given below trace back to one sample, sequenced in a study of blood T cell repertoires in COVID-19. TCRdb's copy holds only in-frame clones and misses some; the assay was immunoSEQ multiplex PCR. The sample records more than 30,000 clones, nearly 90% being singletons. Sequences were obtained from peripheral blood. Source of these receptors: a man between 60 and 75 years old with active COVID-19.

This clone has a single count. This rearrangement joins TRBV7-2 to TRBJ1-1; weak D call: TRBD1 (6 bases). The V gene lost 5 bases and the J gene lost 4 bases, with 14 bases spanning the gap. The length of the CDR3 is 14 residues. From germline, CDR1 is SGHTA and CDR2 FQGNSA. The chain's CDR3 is CASSLQGFGTEAFF. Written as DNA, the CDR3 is TGTGCCAGCAGCCTACAGGGCTTTGGCACTGAAGCTTTCTTT.

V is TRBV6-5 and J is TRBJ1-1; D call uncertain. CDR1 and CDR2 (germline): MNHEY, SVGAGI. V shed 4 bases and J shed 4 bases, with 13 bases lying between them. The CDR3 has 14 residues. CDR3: CASSSTRGGTEAFF. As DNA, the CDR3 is TGTGCCAGCAGTTCCACCCGGGGAGGCACTGAAGCTTTCTTT.

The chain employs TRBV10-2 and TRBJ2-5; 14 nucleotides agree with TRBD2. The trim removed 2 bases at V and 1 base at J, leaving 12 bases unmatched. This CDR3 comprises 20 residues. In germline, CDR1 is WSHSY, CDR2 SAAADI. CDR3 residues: CASSEPNMGLAGVAQETQYF. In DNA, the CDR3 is TGCGCCAGCAGTGAGCCTAATATGGGACTAGCGGGAGTCGCCCAAGAGACCCAGTACTTC.